A selection of T cell receptor beta chains follows, all from one sample in a study of T cell responses to AZD1222 COVID-19 vaccine. TCRdb keeps only in-frame clones here, not all; method: immunoSEQ multiplex PCR. The sample includes some 180,000 clones, roughly 91% of them seen just once. This sample comprised peripheral blood, obtained 28 days after the second AZD1222 dose. These receptors were collected from an adult who received the AZD1222 COVID-19 vaccine. Each CDR3 is given with its conserved first and last residue. A D gene is named only where the DNA matches it firmly. Clone size is shown for a subset of rows, as once, few, many or a class of expanded clone.

d_gene,j_gene,abundance,v_gene,CDR3aa,CDR3nt
NA,TRBJ2-7,NA,TRBV23-1,CASSSQGPYEQYF,TGCGCCAGCAGTTCCCAGGGGCCCTACGAGCAGTACTTC
NA,TRBJ1-4,NA,TRBV27,CASTRRGPGRGTNEKLFF,TGTGCCAGCACCCGCCGCGGACCGGGACGAGGCACTAATGAAAAACTGTTTTTT
NA,TRBJ2-1,NA,TRBV27,CASSQGLRFYNEQFF,TGTGCCAGCAGTCAGGGGTTACGGTTCTACAATGAGCAGTTCTTC
TRBD1,TRBJ1-5,NA,TRBV5-1,CASRFDRGYQPQHF,TGCGCCAGCAGATTTGACAGGGGATATCAGCCCCAGCATTTT
TRBD2,TRBJ2-2,NA,TRBV6-4,CASSDSASGGIKTGELFF,TGTGCCAGCAGTGACTCAGCTAGCGGGGGCATTAAGACCGGGGAGCTGTTTTTT
NA,TRBJ2-2,NA,TRBV19,CASSRTAANTGELFF,TGTGCCAGTAGTCGGACCGCCGCGAACACCGGGGAGCTGTTTTTT
NA,TRBJ1-3,NA,TRBV6-5,CASSSDGNTIYF,TGTGCCAGCAGTTCAGATGGAAACACCATATATTTT
TRBD2,TRBJ2-3,NA,TRBV24-1,CATALAGESDTQYF,TGTGCCACCGCACTAGCGGGAGAATCAGATACGCAGTATTTT
TRBD1,TRBJ1-2,NA,TRBV2,CASSSGGRGYTF,TGTGCCAGCAGTTCAGGGGGCAGGGGCTACACCTTC
NA,TRBJ1-2,NA,TRBV7-6,CASSLELRSGEKEGYTF,TGTGCCAGCAGCTTAGAATTGAGATCAGGGGAGAAGGAAGGCTACACCTTC
TRBD2,TRBJ2-7,NA,TRBV5-3,CARSSQRELVYEQYF,TGTGCCAGAAGCAGCCAGCGGGAGCTGGTCTACGAGCAGTACTTC
NA,TRBJ2-7,NA,TRBV10-3,CAISELSQGISYEQYF,TGTGCCATCAGTGAGTTGAGCCAGGGGATCTCCTACGAGCAGTACTTC
TRBD1,TRBJ1-5,NA,TRBV19,CASSSRTGMRGNQPQHF,TGTGCCAGTAGTTCCCGGACAGGGATGAGGGGCAATCAGCCCCAGCATTTT
NA,TRBJ1-1,NA,TRBV18,CASSGVPPEAFF,TGTGCCAGCTCTGGGGTTCCCCCTGAAGCTTTCTTT
NA,TRBJ2-1,NA,TRBV7-6,CASSLGSYNEQFF,TGTGCCAGCAGCTTAGGCTCCTACAATGAGCAGTTCTTC
TRBD2,TRBJ2-2,NA,TRBV9,CASSLTSGANTGELFF,TGTGCCAGCAGCCTTACAAGCGGGGCGAACACCGGGGAGCTGTTTTTT
TRBD1,TRBJ1-5,NA,TRBV29-1,CSAGGSDQPQHF,TGCAGCGCAGGGGGGAGTGATCAGCCCCAGCATTTT
TRBD1,TRBJ2-1,NA,TRBV4-1,CASSPLTTGQGPYNEQFF,TGCGCCAGCAGCCCCCTAACTACTGGACAGGGCCCCTACAATGAGCAGTTCTTC
NA,TRBJ1-6,NA,TRBV30,CAWSVVTDNSPLHF,TGTGCCTGGAGTGTGGTCACAGACAATTCACCCCTCCACTTT
NA,TRBJ1-1,NA,TRBV28,CASSLSGTEAFF,TGTGCCAGCAGCCTCAGTGGTACTGAAGCTTTCTTT
NA,TRBJ2-3,NA,TRBV4-3,CASSQDSTDTQYF,TGCGCCAGCAGCCAAGACAGCACAGATACGCAGTATTTT
NA,TRBJ2-2,NA,TRBV6-6,CASSLPGTATGELFF,TGTGCCAGCAGTTTACCCGGGACCGCCACCGGGGAGCTGTTTTTT
NA,TRBJ2-7,once,TRBV28,CASSSTSTTYEQYF,TGTGCCAGCAGTTCTACTAGCACAACCTACGAGCAGTACTTC
TRBD1,TRBJ1-1,NA,TRBV7-9,CASSSQGQGEAFF,TGTGCCAGCAGCTCCCAGGGACAGGGCGAAGCTTTCTTT
TRBD1,TRBJ1-2,NA,TRBV4-3,CASSQVDRGGYGYTF,TGCGCCAGCAGCCAAGTCGACAGGGGGGGCTATGGCTACACCTTC
TRBD2,TRBJ2-7,once,TRBV9,CASSVEAGDSYEQYF,TGTGCCAGCAGCGTAGAAGCGGGAGATTCGTACGAGCAGTACTTC
TRBD2,TRBJ2-2,NA,TRBV30,CAWSQLAGTVIRELFF,TGTGCCTGGAGTCAACTAGCGGGGACGGTAATACGGGAGCTGTTTTTT
TRBD1,TRBJ1-2,NA,TRBV28,CASNQGGRGYTF,TGTGCCAGCAACCAGGGGGGTCGTGGCTACACCTTC
NA,TRBJ2-5,NA,TRBV27,CASSFLGGGGVGETQYF,TGTGCCAGCAGTTTCCTCGGTGGAGGGGGCGTAGGGGAGACCCAGTACTTC
TRBD2,TRBJ2-7,NA,TRBV28,CASSPTSGGATQYF,TGTGCCAGCAGCCCGACTAGCGGGGGGGCCACGCAGTACTTC
NA,TRBJ1-4,few,TRBV3-1/TRBV3-2,CASSQYGGSSTKLFF,TGTGCCAGCAGCCAGTATGGAGGGTCTTCGACAAAACTGTTTTTT
NA,TRBJ2-2,NA,TRBV6-6,CASSYGEGDTGELFF,TGTGCCAGCAGTTACGGAGAGGGGGACACCGGGGAGCTGTTTTTT
TRBD1,TRBJ2-3,NA,TRBV11-2,CASSAGTGLTDTQYF,TGTGCCAGCAGCGCCGGGACAGGACTCACAGATACGCAGTATTTT
NA,TRBJ2-2,NA,TRBV28,CASRPPPGDTGELFF,TGTGCCAGCAGGCCCCCACCGGGGGACACCGGGGAGCTGTTTTTT
NA,TRBJ1-5,NA,TRBV18,CASSPPEGEGQPQHF,TGTGCCAGCTCACCACCGGAGGGGGAAGGTCAGCCCCAGCATTTT
TRBD1,TRBJ2-7,NA,TRBV18,CASSPPSLTGGEQYF,TGTGCCAGCTCACCACCGTCGTTAACAGGGGGCGAGCAGTACTTC
TRBD1,TRBJ1-2,once,TRBV19,CASSSQTGTGNYGYTF,TGTGCCAGTAGTTCGCAGACCGGGACAGGGAACTATGGCTACACCTTC
TRBD1,TRBJ1-2,NA,TRBV28,CASVPGQDFYGYTF,TGTGCCAGCGTTCCGGGACAGGATTTCTATGGCTACACCTTC
NA,TRBJ1-5,NA,TRBV3-1/TRBV3-2,CASSQGGGNNQPQHF,TGTGCCAGCAGCCAAGGAGGGGGGAACAATCAGCCCCAGCATTTT
NA,TRBJ2-1,NA,TRBV6-5,CASSYGTANEQFF,TGTGCCAGCAGTTACGGGACGGCCAATGAGCAGTTCTTC
NA,TRBJ2-6,once,TRBV21-1,CASSKTPRGLLSGANVLTF,TGTGCCAGCAGCAAAACCCCCAGGGGCCTATTGTCTGGGGCCAACGTCCTGACTTTC
NA,TRBJ1-2,NA,TRBV16,CASSQPPGVYGYTF,TGTGCCAGCAGCCAACCCCCAGGGGTCTATGGCTACACCTTC
TRBD1,TRBJ1-2,NA,TRBV18,CASSASTGASNYGYTF,TGTGCCAGCTCAGCCTCGACAGGGGCTAGTAACTATGGCTACACCTTC
TRBD2,TRBJ2-1,NA,TRBV4-1,CASSQDHSGGIHNEQFF,TGCGCCAGCAGCCAAGATCATAGCGGGGGTATACACAATGAGCAGTTCTTC
NA,TRBJ2-4,medium-sized,TRBV6-5,CASTERDGLNIQYF,TGTGCCAGCACCGAAAGGGACGGATTAAACATTCAGTACTTC
TRBD2,TRBJ2-7,NA,TRBV5-1,CASSLLPAGTSSGEQYF,TGCGCCAGCAGCTTACTGCCTGCCGGGACTAGTAGTGGTGAGCAGTACTTC
NA,TRBJ1-3,NA,TRBV5-1,CASSLSYVAGNTIYF,TGCGCCAGCAGCTTGAGTTATGTAGCTGGAAACACCATATATTTT
TRBD1,TRBJ2-7,once,TRBV10-3,CAISETGQGAGEQYF,TGTGCCATCAGTGAGACCGGACAGGGGGCAGGCGAGCAGTACTTC